The entry below gives a single T cell receptor (beta chain) sequence along with its context. Its antigen is currently not known. The record has no base qualities; no much larger clone is one base away. The sample belongs to a study of blood T cell repertoires in COVID-19 (dated by TCRdb to the early 2020s). With regard to the full study: The collaborator samples originated in the United States, Italy and Spain and spanned the acute and convalescent phases of COVID-19. Where HLA class I and class II types were available, the types were taken from metadata supplied by the sample provider, not from assay-based typing. The dataset comprised deeply sampled blood TCRbeta repertoires from subjects exposed to, actively infected with, or recovered from COVID-19. The repertoires were released in a freely available public database meant as a resource for research on the immune response to SARS-CoV-2. Sample metadata almost always included a de-identified subject ID, COVID-19 status, age in years and sex. The material from the prospective study consisted of cDNA or gDNA derived from T cells, B-cell-depleted T cells, or PBMCs. Samples were obtained from the ongoing ImmuneRACE study (first 160 participants) and from about 1,300 subjects provided by 6 global collaborators.

The paper as a whole reports these results and caveats: Clinical and demographic metadata were provided uncurated, with the amount varying by source and participant.

The V end loses 0 bases and the J end loses 5 bases, and a stretch of 21 bases separates them. The CDR3 sequence holds 17 residues, the cysteine and phenylalanine included. Just CDR3 DNA is preserved here, 51 bases in frame from base 1. From the germline V gene, CDR1 is SGDLS and CDR2 is YYNGEE. TCRbeta CDR3 regions were amplified from genomic DNA using the immunoSEQ Assay, a bias-controlled multiplex PCR. The paper's data handling went like this. Within the assay, amplification of reference gene primers was used to estimate how many nucleated cells each sample contained. Sequence reads were collapsed and filtered to measure the absolute abundance of every unique TCRbeta CDR3 rearrangement. Productive Simpson clonality was computed per sample as the square root of Simpson's diversity index over productive rearrangements. Drawn from immuneACCESS, this table holds only the in-frame rearrangements with V and J called that TCRdb kept. Clones are partly lost; checked studies trace under half to an unresolved V gene and leave the rest unexplained. For V, J and clone size, that table is used; D and trimming come from the DNA. The sample has 170,000 or so clones on record, 80% to 90% of them singletons. Jointly, the top ten make up under 2% of the sample.

Samples from volunteer blood donors who had recovered from COVID-19 were contributed by a second Seattle source. Each collaborating institution followed its own protocols to collect whole blood in K2EDTA tubes. Collaborator samples were shipped for TCRbeta analysis as frozen whole blood, isolated PBMCs, or DNA extracted from either sample type. The rearranged segments are TRBV9 and TRBJ2-7; TRBD1 is possibly the D segment (7 matching bases). Sequenced input: peripheral blood. The clonotype was recovered from a man aged 18-30 years who had recovered from COVID-19. The nucleotides read TGTGCCAGCAGCGTAGGACTAGGGACAGTTACCTTCCACGAGCAGTACTTC. Its translation reads: CASSVGLGTVTFHEQYF.